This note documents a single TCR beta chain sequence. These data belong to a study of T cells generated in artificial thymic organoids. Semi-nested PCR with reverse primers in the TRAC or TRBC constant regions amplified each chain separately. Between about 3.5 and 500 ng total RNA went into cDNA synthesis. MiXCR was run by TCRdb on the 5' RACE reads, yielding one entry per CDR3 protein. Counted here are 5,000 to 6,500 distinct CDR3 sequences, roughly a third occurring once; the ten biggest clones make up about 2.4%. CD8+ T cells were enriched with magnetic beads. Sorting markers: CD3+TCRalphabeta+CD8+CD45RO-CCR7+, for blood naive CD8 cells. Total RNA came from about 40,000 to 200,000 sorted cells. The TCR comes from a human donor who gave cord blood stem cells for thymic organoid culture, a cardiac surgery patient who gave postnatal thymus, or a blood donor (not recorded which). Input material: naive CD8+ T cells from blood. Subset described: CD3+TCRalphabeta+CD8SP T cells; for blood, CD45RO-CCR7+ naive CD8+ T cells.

The CDR3 sequence: CASSPYPQQISYNEQFF. The CDR3 nucleotides are TGTGCCAGCAGCCCATACCCCCAGCAGATCTCCTACAATGAGCAGTTCTTC. The V call is TRBV9, the J call TRBJ2-1; D not resolved. CDR1 and CDR2 from the germline V gene are SGDLS and YYNGEE. The V end lost 4 bases, the J end lost 0 bases, and 17 bases lay between the germline ends. The CDR3 totals 17 residues.